These 9 T cell receptor beta chains were all obtained from the same sample, sequenced in a study of radiotherapy plus CTLA-4 blockade in lung cancer. This table comes from immunoSEQ multiplex PCR, and its TCRdb copy is limited to in-frame clones, with some not included. The repertoire holds over 50,000 clones, with 70% to 85% as singletons. The material sequenced was peripheral blood, taken from a patient treated with radiotherapy plus ipilimumab. The origin of the receptors is a human donor with non-small cell lung cancer who had a partial response to radiotherapy plus ipilimumab.

The V gene is TRBV7-9, the J gene TRBJ1-3; D is possibly TRBD1 (5 bases). In germline, CDR1 is SEHNR, CDR2 FQNEAQ (reference sequence). This CDR3 region has 14 residues. V shed 4 bases and J shed 7 bases, with 14 bases lying between them. The CDR3 protein is CASSSAAGLNTIYF. CDR3 DNA sequence: TGTGCCAGCAGCTCCGCCGCAGGGCTTAACACCATATATTTT.

This chain joins TRBV6-4 and TRBJ2-7; TRBD1 matches at 9 bases. V was pared by 5 bases and J by 4 bases, with 12 bases of the junction left unmatched. There are 16 residues in the CDR3. Per the germline V gene, CDR1 is MRHNA and CDR2 is SNTAGT. The CDR3 here is CASSFPGQGLVYEQYF. DNA of the CDR3: TGTGCCAGCAGTTTCCCCGGACAGGGGTTGGTATACGAGCAGTACTTC.

The J gene is TRBJ1-1, the V gene TRBV6-5, with a weak D call TRBD1 (5 bases). The CDR3 spans 12 residues. Trimming took off 11 bases at V and 12 bases at J, with 22 bases between the two ends. CDR1 is MNHEY, CDR2 SVGAGI, per germline. CDR3 bases: TGTGCCGTAAAAAAACCCGGGACTGTGACTTTCTTT. Translating gives CAVKKPGTVTFF.

The chain employs TRBV29-1 and TRBJ1-2; D not resolved. Germline V gene lookup returns CDR1 SQVTM and CDR2 ANQGSEA. CDR3 length: 14 residues. V dropped 4 bases and J dropped 1 base, with 13 bases sitting between them. The CDR3 is CSVVTGAVNYGYTF. Here the CDR3 DNA reads TGCAGCGTTGTAACGGGAGCGGTTAACTATGGCTACACCTTC.

The chain is built from TRBV19 and TRBJ2-5; 9 bases align to TRBD2. The V gene end was trimmed by 5 bases and the J gene end by 3 bases; junction bases not matched to a gene: 4. The CDR3 is 14 amino acids. Germline-derived CDR1 and CDR2 are LNHDA and SQIVND (reference sequence). The chain's CDR3 is CASSRASGKETQYF. The DNA for the CDR3 is TGTGCCAGTAGTCGGGCTAGCGGGAAAGAGACCCAGTACTTC.

V and J are TRBV6-5 and TRBJ2-1; 7 bases agree with TRBD1. Germline CDR1 and CDR2: MNHEY and SVGAGI. Trimming took 0 bases from V and 0 from J; bases not matched to a gene: 2. This CDR3 spans 16 amino acids. The CDR3 region is CASSYSRTGSYNEQFF. CDR3 sequence (DNA): TGTGCCAGCAGTTACTCCCGGACAGGCTCCTACAATGAGCAGTTCTTC.

The table lists this clone with a count of one. This chain uses TRBV7-2 with TRBJ1-6; 9 bases map to TRBD1. V gave up 1 base and J gave up 9 bases; unmatched junction bases: 10. Germline V gene lookup returns CDR1 SGHTA and CDR2 FQGNSA. The CDR3 has 17 residues. As DNA, the CDR3 is TGTGCCAGCAGCTTAGTTGTTGGGGGACAGGGCGCTTCACCCCTCCACTTT. This translates into CASSLVVGGQGASPLHF.

The chain uses TRBV28 and TRBJ1-2, with D perhaps TRBD1 (6 bases). The CDR3 covers 17 residues. Trimming cost V 1 base and J 3 bases, with 18 bases left between them. Germline assignment: CDR1 MDHEN and CDR2 SYDVKM. The CDR3 sequence: CASSLYVAGGGDYGYTF. CDR3 DNA: TGTGCCAGCAGTTTATACGTAGCGGGAGGGGGGGACTATGGCTACACCTTC.

This chain connects TRBV7-9 to TRBJ1-5; D perhaps matches TRBD1 (5 bases). There are 13 residues in the CDR3. V was clipped by 5 bases and J by 4 bases, with 9 bases between them. Germline CDR1 is SEHNR and CDR2 is FQNEAQ (reference sequence). CDR3 nucleotide sequence: TGTGCCAGCAGCCCGGAGGGGAATCAGCCCCAGCATTTT. Translation gives CASSPEGNQPQHF.